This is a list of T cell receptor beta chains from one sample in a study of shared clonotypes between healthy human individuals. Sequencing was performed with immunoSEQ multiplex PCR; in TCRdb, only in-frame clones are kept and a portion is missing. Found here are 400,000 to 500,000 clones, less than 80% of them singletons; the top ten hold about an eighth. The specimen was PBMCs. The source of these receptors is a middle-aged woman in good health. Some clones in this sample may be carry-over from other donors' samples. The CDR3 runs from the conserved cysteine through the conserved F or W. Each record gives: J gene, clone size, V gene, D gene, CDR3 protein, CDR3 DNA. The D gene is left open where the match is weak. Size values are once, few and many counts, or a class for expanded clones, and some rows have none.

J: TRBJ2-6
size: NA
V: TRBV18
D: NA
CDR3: CASSPGKAGANVLTF
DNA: TGTGCCAGCTCACCAGGAAAGGCTGGGGCCAACGTCCTGACTTTC

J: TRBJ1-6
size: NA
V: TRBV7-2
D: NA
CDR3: CASSLGPSYNSPLHF
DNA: TGTGCCAGCAGCTTGGGCCCCTCCTATAATTCACCCCTCCACTTT

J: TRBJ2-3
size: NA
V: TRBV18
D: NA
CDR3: CASSPAVSTDTQYF
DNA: TGTGCCAGCTCACCGGCGGTGAGCACAGATACGCAGTATTTT

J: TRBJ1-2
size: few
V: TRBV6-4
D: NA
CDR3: CACTQAGNYGYTF
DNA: TGTGCCTGCACCCAAGCTGGGAACTATGGCTACACCTTC

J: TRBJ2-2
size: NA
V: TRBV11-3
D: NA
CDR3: CASSLDYRAGELFF
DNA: TGTGCCAGCAGCTTAGATTACAGGGCCGGGGAGCTGTTTTTT

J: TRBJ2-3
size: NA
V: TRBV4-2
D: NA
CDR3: CASTLEVGAEDTQYF
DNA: TGTGCCAGCACCCTGGAGGTAGGAGCCGAGGATACGCAGTATTTT

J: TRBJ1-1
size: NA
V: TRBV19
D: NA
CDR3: CASSIEGTEAFF
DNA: TGTGCCAGTAGTATAGAAGGTACTGAAGCTTTCTTT

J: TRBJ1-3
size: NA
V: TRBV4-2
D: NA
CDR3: CASSGQGKNTIYF
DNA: TGTGCCAGCAGCGGGCAGGGGAAAAACACCATATATTTT

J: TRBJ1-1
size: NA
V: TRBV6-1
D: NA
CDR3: CASIERGMNTEAFF
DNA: TGTGCCAGCATAGAAAGGGGGATGAACACTGAAGCTTTCTTT

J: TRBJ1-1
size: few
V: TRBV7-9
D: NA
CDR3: CASSLWGDTEAFF
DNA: TGTGCCAGCAGCCTATGGGGGGACACTGAAGCTTTCTTT

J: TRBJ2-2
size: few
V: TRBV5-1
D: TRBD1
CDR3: CASSFEQGRNTGELFF
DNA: TGCGCCAGCAGCTTTGAACAGGGGAGAAACACCGGGGAGCTGTTTTTT

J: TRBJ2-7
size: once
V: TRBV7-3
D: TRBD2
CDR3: CASSPQGSGSPYEQYF
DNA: TGTGCCAGCAGCCCCCAGGGTAGCGGGAGCCCTTACGAGCAGTACTTC

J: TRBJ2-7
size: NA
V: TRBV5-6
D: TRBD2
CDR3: CASSSGTSGIYEQYF
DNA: TGTGCCAGCAGCTCCGGGACTAGCGGGATATACGAGCAGTACTTC

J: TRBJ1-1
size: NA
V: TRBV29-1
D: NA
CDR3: CSVEFPTGYNTEAFF
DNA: TGCAGCGTTGAATTTCCAACAGGATACAACACTGAAGCTTTCTTT

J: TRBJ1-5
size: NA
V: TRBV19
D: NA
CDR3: CASWQDSRNQPQHF
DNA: TGTGCCAGTTGGCAGGACAGCCGCAATCAGCCCCAGCATTTT

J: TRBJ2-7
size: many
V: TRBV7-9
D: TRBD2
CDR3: CASSLGAGGPSGGEQYF
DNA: TGTGCCAGCAGCTTAGGAGCGGGAGGGCCCTCCGGGGGTGAGCAGTACTTC

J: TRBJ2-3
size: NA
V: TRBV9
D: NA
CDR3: CASSADNPGDTQYF
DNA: TGTGCCAGCAGCGCGGACAACCCTGGGGATACGCAGTATTTT

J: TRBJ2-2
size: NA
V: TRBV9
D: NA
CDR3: CASSEGLVWDPGELFF
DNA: TGTGCCAGCAGCGAGGGGCTAGTATGGGATCCCGGGGAGCTGTTTTTT

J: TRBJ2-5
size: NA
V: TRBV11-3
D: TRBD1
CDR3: CASSLGQTNQETQYF
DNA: TGTGCCAGCAGCTTGGGACAGACGAACCAAGAGACCCAGTACTTC

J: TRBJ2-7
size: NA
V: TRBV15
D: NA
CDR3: CATSRDGTLSTYEQYF
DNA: TGTGCCACCAGCAGGGACGGGACGCTAAGCACCTACGAGCAGTACTTC

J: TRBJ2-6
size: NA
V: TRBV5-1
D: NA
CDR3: CASSLGSSGANVLTF
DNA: TGCGCCAGCAGCTTGGGCAGCTCTGGGGCCAACGTCCTGACTTTC

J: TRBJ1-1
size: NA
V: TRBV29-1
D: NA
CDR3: CSVGLGGNTEAFF
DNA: TGCAGCGTTGGGCTGGGGGGTAACACTGAAGCTTTCTTT

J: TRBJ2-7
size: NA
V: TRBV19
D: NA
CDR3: CASSMSLQTEYEQYF
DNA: TGTGCCAGTAGTATGAGTCTCCAGACCGAATACGAGCAGTACTTC

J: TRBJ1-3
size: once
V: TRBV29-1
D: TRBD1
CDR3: CSVWTGGNTIYF
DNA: TGCAGCGTTTGGACAGGGGGAAACACCATATATTTT

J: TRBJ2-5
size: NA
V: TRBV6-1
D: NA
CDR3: CASSKGETQYF
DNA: TGTGCCAGCAGCAAAGGGGAGACCCAGTACTTC

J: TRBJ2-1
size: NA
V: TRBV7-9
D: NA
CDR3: CASSSPRRQTYNEQFF
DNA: TGTGCCAGCAGCTCCCCACGTCGACAGACGTACAATGAGCAGTTCTTC

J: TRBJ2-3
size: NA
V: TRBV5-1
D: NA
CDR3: CASSPGTSTDTQYF
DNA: TGCGCCAGCAGCCCAGGGACTAGCACAGATACGCAGTATTTT

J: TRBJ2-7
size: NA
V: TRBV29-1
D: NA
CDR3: CSVGTVNSYEQYF
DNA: TGCAGCGTGGGGACGGTCAACTCCTACGAGCAGTACTTC

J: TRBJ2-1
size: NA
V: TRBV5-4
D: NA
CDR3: CASSPPPMLGNEQFF
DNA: TGTGCCAGCAGCCCGCCGCCAATGCTGGGGAATGAGCAGTTCTTC

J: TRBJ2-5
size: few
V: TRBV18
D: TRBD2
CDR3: CASSPVGTSDVMTKETQYF
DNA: TGTGCCAGCTCACCAGTCGGGACTAGCGACGTGATGACAAAAGAGACCCAGTACTTC

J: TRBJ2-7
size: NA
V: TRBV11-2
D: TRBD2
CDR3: CASSLGGTSSHEQYF
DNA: TGTGCCAGCAGCTTAGGGGGGACTAGTTCCCACGAGCAGTACTTC

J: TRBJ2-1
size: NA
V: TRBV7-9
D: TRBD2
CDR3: CASSLGLAGDNEQFF
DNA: TGTGCCAGCAGCTTAGGACTAGCGGGTGACAATGAGCAGTTCTTC

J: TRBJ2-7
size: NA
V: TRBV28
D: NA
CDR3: CASSVTTPGHKAAEQYF
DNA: TGTGCCAGCAGTGTCACGACACCGGGACACAAGGCCGCCGAGCAGTACTTC

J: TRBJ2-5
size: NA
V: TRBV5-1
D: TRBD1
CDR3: CASSLGQGDIETQYF
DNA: TGCGCCAGCAGCTTGGGACAGGGGGACATAGAGACCCAGTACTTC

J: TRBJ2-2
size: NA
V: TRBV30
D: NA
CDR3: CAWSSVFGELFF
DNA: TGTGCCTGGAGTTCGGTGTTCGGGGAGCTGTTTTTT

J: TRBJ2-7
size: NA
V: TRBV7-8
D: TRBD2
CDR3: CASSLPSGFYEQYF
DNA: TGTGCCAGCAGCTTACCTAGCGGGTTCTACGAGCAGTACTTC

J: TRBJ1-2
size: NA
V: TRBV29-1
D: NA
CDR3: CSVDEKSYGYTF
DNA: TGCAGCGTTGACGAAAAATCCTATGGCTACACCTTC

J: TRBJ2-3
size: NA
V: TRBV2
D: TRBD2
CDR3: CASAVSGRALDTQYF
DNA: TGTGCCAGCGCCGTAAGCGGGAGGGCCTTAGATACGCAGTATTTT

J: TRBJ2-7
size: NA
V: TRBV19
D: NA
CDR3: CASKVGQTWDEQYF
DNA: TGTGCCAGTAAGGTGGGCCAAACCTGGGACGAGCAGTACTTC

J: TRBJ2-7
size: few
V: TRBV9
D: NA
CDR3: CASSGSRDEQYF
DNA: TGTGCCAGCAGCGGGAGTCGCGACGAGCAGTACTTC

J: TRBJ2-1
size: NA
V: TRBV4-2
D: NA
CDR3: CASSQDRDWGNEQFF
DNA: TGTGCCAGCAGCCAAGATCGGGATTGGGGAAATGAGCAGTTCTTC

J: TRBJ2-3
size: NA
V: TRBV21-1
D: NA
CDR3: CASSTLGGADTQYF
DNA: TGTGCCAGCAGCACCCTCGGGGGCGCAGATACGCAGTATTTT

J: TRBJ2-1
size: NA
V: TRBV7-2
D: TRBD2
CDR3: CASSRTTGTSTYEQFF
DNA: TGTGCCAGCAGCCGCACAACCGGGACTAGTACCTATGAGCAGTTCTTC

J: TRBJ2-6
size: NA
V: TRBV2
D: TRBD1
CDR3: CASSGYRTGGANVLTF
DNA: TGTGCCAGCAGTGGTTACCGGACAGGTGGGGCCAACGTCCTGACTTTC

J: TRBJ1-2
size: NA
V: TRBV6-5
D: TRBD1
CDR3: CASRPTGGLNYGYTF
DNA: TGTGCCAGCAGACCGACAGGGGGCTTGAACTATGGCTACACCTTC

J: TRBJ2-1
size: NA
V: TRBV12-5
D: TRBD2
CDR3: CASGLVRTSGGYNEQFF
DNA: TGTGCTAGTGGTTTGGTCAGGACTAGCGGGGGTTACAATGAGCAGTTCTTC

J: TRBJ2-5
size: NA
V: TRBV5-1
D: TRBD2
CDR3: CASSLGRLAVQETQYF
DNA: TGCGCCAGCAGCTTGGGCCGGCTAGCGGTCCAAGAGACCCAGTACTTC

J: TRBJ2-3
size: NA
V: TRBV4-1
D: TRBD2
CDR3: CASSPRLAGPTDTQYF
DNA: TGCGCCAGCAGCCCAAGACTAGCGGGCCCCACAGATACGCAGTATTTT

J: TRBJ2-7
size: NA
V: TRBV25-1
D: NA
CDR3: CASSEYLGRSKSDEQYF
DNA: TGTGCCAGCAGTGAATATCTTGGGCGATCGAAGTCGGACGAGCAGTACTTC

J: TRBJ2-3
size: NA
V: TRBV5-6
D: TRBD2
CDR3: CASSLLAGVGGTDTQYF
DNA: TGTGCCAGCAGCTTGCTAGCGGGAGTAGGAGGAACAGATACGCAGTATTTT

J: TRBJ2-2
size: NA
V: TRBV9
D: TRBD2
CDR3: CASSPRGAGGGELFF
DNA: TGTGCCAGCAGCCCCCGGGGAGCGGGAGGTGGGGAGCTGTTTTTT

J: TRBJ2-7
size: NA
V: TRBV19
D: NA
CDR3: CASSNPGHRGGQYF
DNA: TGTGCCAGTAGTAATCCGGGACACCGGGGCGGGCAGTACTTC

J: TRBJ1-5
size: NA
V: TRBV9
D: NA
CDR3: CASSVQGTGPQHF
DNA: TGTGCCAGCAGCGTCCAGGGGACCGGGCCCCAGCATTTT

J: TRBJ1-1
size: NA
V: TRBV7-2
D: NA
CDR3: CASSFGGPNTEAFF
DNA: TGTGCCAGCAGCTTTGGCGGACCGAACACTGAAGCTTTCTTT

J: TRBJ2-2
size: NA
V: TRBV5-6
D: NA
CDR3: CASSAHPGLRPGELFF
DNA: TGTGCCAGCAGCGCCCACCCGGGGCTGCGACCCGGGGAGCTGTTTTTT

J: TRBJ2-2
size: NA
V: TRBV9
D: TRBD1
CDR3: CASSLWTGTGELFF
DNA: TGTGCCAGCAGCCTATGGACAGGCACCGGGGAGCTGTTTTTT